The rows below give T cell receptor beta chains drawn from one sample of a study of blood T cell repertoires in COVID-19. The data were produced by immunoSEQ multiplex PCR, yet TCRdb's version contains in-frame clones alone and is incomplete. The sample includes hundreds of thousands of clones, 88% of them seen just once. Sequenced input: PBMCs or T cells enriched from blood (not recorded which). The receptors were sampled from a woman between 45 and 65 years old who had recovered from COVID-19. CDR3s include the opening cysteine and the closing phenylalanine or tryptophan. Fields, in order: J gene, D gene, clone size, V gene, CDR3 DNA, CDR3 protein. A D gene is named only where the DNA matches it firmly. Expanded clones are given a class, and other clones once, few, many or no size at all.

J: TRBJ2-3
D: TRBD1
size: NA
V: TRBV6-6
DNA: TGTGCCAGCAGTCCCGGGACAGGGGTGAAAGATACGCAGTATTTT
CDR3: CASSPGTGVKDTQYF

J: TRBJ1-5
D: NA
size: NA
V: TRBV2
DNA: TGTGCCAGCAGCTCGGAGGATCAGCCCCAGCATTTT
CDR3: CASSSEDQPQHF

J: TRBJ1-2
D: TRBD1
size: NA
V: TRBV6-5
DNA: TGTGCCAGCAGTTCGCCGGGACAGGGTGGTAACTATGGCTACACCTTC
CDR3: CASSSPGQGGNYGYTF

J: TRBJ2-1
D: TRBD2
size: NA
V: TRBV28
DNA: TGTGCCAGCGGACCGGGACTAGCAGCCAATGAGCAGTTCTTC
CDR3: CASGPGLAANEQFF

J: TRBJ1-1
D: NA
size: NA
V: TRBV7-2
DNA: TGTGCCAGCAGCTCGACAGTAGACACTGAAGCTTTCTTT
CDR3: CASSSTVDTEAFF

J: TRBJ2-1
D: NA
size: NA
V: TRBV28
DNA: TGTGCCACCAGCGGGTACCATGAGCAGTTCTTC
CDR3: CATSGYHEQFF

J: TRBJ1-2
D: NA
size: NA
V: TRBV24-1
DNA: TGTGCCACCAGTCCGCGGGGCGACTATGGCTACACCTTC
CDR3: CATSPRGDYGYTF

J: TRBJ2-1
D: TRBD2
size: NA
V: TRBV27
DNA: TGTGCCAGCAGTCCAACCTGGACTAGCGGGGGCCTCAATGAGCAGTTCTTC
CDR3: CASSPTWTSGGLNEQFF

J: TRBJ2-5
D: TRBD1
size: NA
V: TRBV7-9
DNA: TGTGCCAGCAGCCCCGGGACAGTCAGGCAAGAGACCCAGTACTTC
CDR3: CASSPGTVRQETQYF

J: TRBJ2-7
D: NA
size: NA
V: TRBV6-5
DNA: TGTGCCAGCACCCCCGGGACTCGCTCCTACGAGCAGTACTTC
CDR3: CASTPGTRSYEQYF

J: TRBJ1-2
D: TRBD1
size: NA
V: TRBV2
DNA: TGTGCCAGCGCCCTACAGGGGGCTAACTATGGCTACACCTTC
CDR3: CASALQGANYGYTF

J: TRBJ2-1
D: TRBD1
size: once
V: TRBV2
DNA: TGTGCCAGCAGAGTCGGGACAGGGACCTACAATGAGCAGTTCTTC
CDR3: CASRVGTGTYNEQFF

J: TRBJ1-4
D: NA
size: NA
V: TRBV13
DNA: TGTGCCAGCAGCTTAGCGGTGCAGGGTAATGAAAAACTGTTTTTT
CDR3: CASSLAVQGNEKLFF

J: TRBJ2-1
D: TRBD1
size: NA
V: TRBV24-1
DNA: TGTGCCACCAGTGATTCGCCAGATAGGACAGGGCTCGAGCGCAATGAGCAGTTCTTC
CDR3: CATSDSPDRTGLERNEQFF

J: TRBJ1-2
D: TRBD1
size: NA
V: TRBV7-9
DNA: TGTGCCAGCAGCAAAGAGACAGGGTTCTATGGCTACACCTTC
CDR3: CASSKETGFYGYTF

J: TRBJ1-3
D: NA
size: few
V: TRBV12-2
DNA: TGTGCAAGTCGCTTAGTTCATGACACCATATATTTT
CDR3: CASRLVHDTIYF

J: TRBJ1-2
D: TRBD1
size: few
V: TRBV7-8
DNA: TGTGCCAGCAGCCCTAAGACAGGGGCGAACTATGGCTACACCTTC
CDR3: CASSPKTGANYGYTF

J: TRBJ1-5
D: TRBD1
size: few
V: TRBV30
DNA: TGTGCCTGGAGTGGGGGACAGGGGGCTTGGAGCAATCAGCCCCAGCATTTT
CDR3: CAWSGGQGAWSNQPQHF

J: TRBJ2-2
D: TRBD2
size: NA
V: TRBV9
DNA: TGTGCCAGCAGCCCAGCCGGGACTACCACCGGGGAGCTGTTTTTT
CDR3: CASSPAGTTTGELFF

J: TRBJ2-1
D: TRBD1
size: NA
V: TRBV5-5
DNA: TGTGCCAGCAGCTTTAGCTCAAGACAGGGGGCAAATGAGCAGTTCTTC
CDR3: CASSFSSRQGANEQFF

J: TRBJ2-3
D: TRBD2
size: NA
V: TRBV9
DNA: TGTGCCAGCAGCGCCCTGACTAGCGGGAACACAGATACGCAGTATTTT
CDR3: CASSALTSGNTDTQYF

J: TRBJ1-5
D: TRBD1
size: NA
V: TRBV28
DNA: TGTGCCAGCAGGCCAGGGGGCGCGGAAGTTAATAGCAATCAGCCCCAGCATTTT
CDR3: CASRPGGAEVNSNQPQHF

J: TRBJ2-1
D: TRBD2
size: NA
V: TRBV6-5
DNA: TGTGCCAGCAGGATAGCGGGGAGCTACAATGAGCAGTTCTTC
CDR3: CASRIAGSYNEQFF

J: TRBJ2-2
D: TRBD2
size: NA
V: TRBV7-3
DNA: TGTGCCAGCAGCGGAAACCCCAGCGGGAGGGCCACCGGGGAGCTGTTTTTT
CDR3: CASSGNPSGRATGELFF

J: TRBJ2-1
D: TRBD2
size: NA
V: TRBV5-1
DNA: TGCGCCAGCAGCCTCCCTAGCGGGGAATACAATGAGCAGTTCTTC
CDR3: CASSLPSGEYNEQFF

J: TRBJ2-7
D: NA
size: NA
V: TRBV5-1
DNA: TGCGCCAGCAGCTTGCAGGGGGCTGTGGGCGGGAGTTCCTACGAGCAGTACTTC
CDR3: CASSLQGAVGGSSYEQYF

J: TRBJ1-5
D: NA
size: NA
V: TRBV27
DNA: TGTGCCAGCAGTTTATCGCAGGGTCAGCCCCAGCATTTT
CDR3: CASSLSQGQPQHF

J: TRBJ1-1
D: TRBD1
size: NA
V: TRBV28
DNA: TGTGCCAGCAGTCCCACCCGACAGGGGAGCACTGAAGCTTTCTTT
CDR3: CASSPTRQGSTEAFF

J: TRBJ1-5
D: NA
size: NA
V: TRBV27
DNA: TGTGCCAGCAGTTTTGCGGGGAATCTCAATCAGCCCCAGCATTTT
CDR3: CASSFAGNLNQPQHF

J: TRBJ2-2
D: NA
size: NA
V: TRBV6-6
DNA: TGTGCCAGCGGCAGGGCCAACACCGGGGAGCTGTTTTTT
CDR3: CASGRANTGELFF

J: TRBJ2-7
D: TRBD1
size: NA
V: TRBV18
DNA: TGTGCCAGCTCACCGCGGACAGGGGTTGTCTACGAGCAGTACTTC
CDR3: CASSPRTGVVYEQYF

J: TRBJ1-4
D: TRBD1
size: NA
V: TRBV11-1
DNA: TGTGCCAGCAAACGGACAGGGGGCGGAGAAAAACTGTTTTTT
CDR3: CASKRTGGGEKLFF

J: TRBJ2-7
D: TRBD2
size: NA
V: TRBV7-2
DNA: TGTGCCAGCAGCTTAAGCGGACTAGCGGGAGATCCTTACGAGCAGTACTTC
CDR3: CASSLSGLAGDPYEQYF

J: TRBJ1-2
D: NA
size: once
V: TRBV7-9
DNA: TGTGCCAGCAGCCGACAGGAATATGGCTACACCTTC
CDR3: CASSRQEYGYTF

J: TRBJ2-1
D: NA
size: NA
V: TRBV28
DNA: TGTGCCAGCAGTTTAATCTGGGCTGAGCAGTTCTTC
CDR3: CASSLIWAEQFF

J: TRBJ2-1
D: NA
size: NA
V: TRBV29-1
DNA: TGCAGCGTTACCCAGGGGTACAATGAGCAGTTCTTC
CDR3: CSVTQGYNEQFF

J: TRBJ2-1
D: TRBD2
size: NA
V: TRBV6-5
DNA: TGTGCCAGCAGTCGGAGCGGGAGCTCCTACAATGAGCAGTTCTTC
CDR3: CASSRSGSSYNEQFF

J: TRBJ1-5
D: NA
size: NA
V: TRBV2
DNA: TGTGCCAGCAGTCCCGGGAGAAACCGGGGCAATCAGCCCCAGCATTTT
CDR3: CASSPGRNRGNQPQHF

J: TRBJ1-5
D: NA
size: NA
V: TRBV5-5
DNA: TGTGCCAGCAGCTTTTCCCGGAATCAGCCCCAGCATTTT
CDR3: CASSFSRNQPQHF

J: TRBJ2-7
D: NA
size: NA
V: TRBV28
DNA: TGTGCCAGCAGTCCGCCGGGACTGGAGTCTGTGCAGTACTTC
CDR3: CASSPPGLESVQYF

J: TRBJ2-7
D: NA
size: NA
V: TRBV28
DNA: TGTGCCAGCAGCCGCCCGGGGACTTACTCCTACGAGCAGTACTTC
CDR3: CASSRPGTYSYEQYF

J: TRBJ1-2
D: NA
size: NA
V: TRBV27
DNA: TGTGCCAGCAGTTTATCCCGAGCTAACTATGGCTACACCTTC
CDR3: CASSLSRANYGYTF

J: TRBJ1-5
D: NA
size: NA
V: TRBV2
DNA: TGTGCCAGCAGTTACACCGACAATCAGCCCCAGCATTTT
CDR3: CASSYTDNQPQHF

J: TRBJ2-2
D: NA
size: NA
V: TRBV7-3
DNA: TGTGCCAGCAGCTCGAGTCCCGGCGGGGCCACCGGGGAGCTGTTTTTT
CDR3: CASSSSPGGATGELFF

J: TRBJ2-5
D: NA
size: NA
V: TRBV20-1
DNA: TGCAGTGCCGCAGAGGAGGAGACCCAGTACTTC
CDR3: CSAAEEETQYF

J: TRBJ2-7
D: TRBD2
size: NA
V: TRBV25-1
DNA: TGTGCCAGCAGTTCAAGAGTGGCTAGCGGACATCTCTACGAGCAGTACTTC
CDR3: CASSSRVASGHLYEQYF

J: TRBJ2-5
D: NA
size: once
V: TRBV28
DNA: TGTGCCAGCAAGCAATTAGAGACCCAGTACTTC
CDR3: CASKQLETQYF

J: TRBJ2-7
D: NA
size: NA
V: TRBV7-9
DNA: TGTGCCAGCAGCTTAATAGGGGGCGAGCAGTACTTC
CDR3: CASSLIGGEQYF

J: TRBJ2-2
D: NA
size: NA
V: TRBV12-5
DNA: TGTGCTAGTGGGAGCCAGGGGCGGGCGCACCGGGGAGCTGTTTTT
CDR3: CASGSQGRAHRGAVF

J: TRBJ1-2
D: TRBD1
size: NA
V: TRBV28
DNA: TGTGCCAGCAGTCGGATACAGGGGGCGAGTCTTGGCTACACCTTC
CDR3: CASSRIQGASLGYTF

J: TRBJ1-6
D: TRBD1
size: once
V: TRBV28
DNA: TGTGCCAGCAGGACCCCCGGGACAGGGACCATCCTGGGGAATTCACCCCTCCACTTT
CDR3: CASRTPGTGTILGNSPLHF

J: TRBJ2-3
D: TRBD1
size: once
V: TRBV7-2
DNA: TGTGCCAGCAGCCCGTCCCGGGACAGGTCAGATACGCAGTATTTT
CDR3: CASSPSRDRSDTQYF

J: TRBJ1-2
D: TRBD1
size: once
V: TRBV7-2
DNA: TGTGCCAGCAGCCTCGGGCAGGGGGCCTCCCGGGGCTACACCTTC
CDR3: CASSLGQGASRGYTF

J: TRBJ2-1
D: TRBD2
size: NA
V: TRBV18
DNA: TGTGCCAGCTCAGCCTCTAGCGGGAATCACAATGAGCAGTTCTTC
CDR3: CASSASSGNHNEQFF

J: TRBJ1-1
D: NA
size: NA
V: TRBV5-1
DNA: TGCGCCAGCAGCTCGAGGGGCAGGGGAGACACTGAAGCTTTCTTT
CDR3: CASSSRGRGDTEAFF